Listed here are 28 T cell receptor beta chains from one sample, sequenced in a study of T-cell memory formation after mild COVID-19. TCRdb passed the 5' RACE reads through MiXCR, listing each CDR3 protein once. The repertoire holds hundreds of thousands of distinct CDR3 sequences, about 20% seen once, with 8.4% in the top ten. Sequencing was performed on PBMCs or a T cell subset sorted from them (not recorded which). These receptors all come from an adult woman who had mild COVID-19 (a few samples of this study predate the infection). Cell type and time point are not known.

The chain uses TRBV4-1 and TRBJ1-4; D might be TRBD1 (6 bases). Between the trimmed V and J ends, which lost 3 bases and 6 bases, there was a span of 20 bases. Germline-derived CDR1 and CDR2 are MGHRA and YSYEKL. The CDR3 loop spans 17 amino acids. CDR3 nucleotide sequence: TGCGCCAGCAGCCAGCCGCTTTCGGGGGGCAAAGATGAAAAACTGTTTTTT. It encodes CASSQPLSGGKDEKLFF.

This clonotype was recorded many times. The chain carries TRBV7-3 and TRBJ2-3; unclear D gene. This CDR3 has 20 amino acids. V lost 4 bases, J lost 1 base, and 27 bases lay in between. Per the germline V gene, CDR1 is SGHTA and CDR2 is FQGTGA. For the CDR3, the DNA is TGTGCCAGCAGCTCACTTGGTCGTCACCACAGTTCCCGAGGCACAGATACGCAGTATTTT. Translated: CASSSLGRHHSSRGTDTQYF. Using reference TRBV7-3 and TRBJ2-3 for the parts outside the CDR3, the full variable domain is GAGVSQTPSNKVTEKGKYVELRCDPISGHTALYWYRQSLGQGPEFLIYFQGTGAADDSGLPNDRFFAVRPEGSVSTLKIQRTERGDSAVYLCASSSLGRHHSSRGTDTQYFGPGTRLTVL.

This clonotype has only a few counts. This rearrangement joins TRBV20-1 to TRBJ1-3, with D unresolved. Per the germline V gene, CDR1 is DFQATT and CDR2 is SNEGSKA (reference sequence). CDR3 length: 15 amino acids. V was cut by 2 bases and J by 4 bases, with 15 bases left in between. The CDR3 sequence: CSARPALRSGNTIYF. The CDR3 region has the DNA TGCAGTGCTAGACCTGCCCTCAGGTCCGGAAACACCATATATTTT.

The chain uses TRBV3-1 and TRBJ1-1, with D perhaps matching TRBD1 (6 bases). Germline values: CDR1 LGHDT, CDR2 YNNKEL (reference sequence). CDR3 length equals 14 residues. V was clipped by 4 bases and J by 3 bases, with 12 bases between them. This CDR3 is CASSPINRDTEAFF. The CDR3 region has the DNA TGTGCCAGCAGCCCAATTAACAGGGACACTGAAGCTTTCTTT.

This clonotype was detected only a few times. The rearrangement uses TRBV18 and TRBJ2-2, with D unresolved. Trimming removed 4 bases at V and 5 bases at J, with 11 bases between. This CDR3 contains 14 residues. Germline lookup yields CDR1 KGHSH and CDR2 LQKENI. The chain's CDR3 is CASSREQTTGELFF. The CDR3 DNA reads as TGTGCCAGCTCACGCGAACAGACAACCGGGGAGCTGTTTTTT. Complete variable domain (other parts from reference TRBV18 and TRBJ2-2): NAGVMQNPRHLVRRRGQEARLRCSPMKGHSHVYWYRQLPEEGLKFMVYLQKENIIDESGMPKERFSAEFPKEGPSILRIQQVVRGDSAAYFCASSREQTTGELFFGEGSRLTVL.

This clonotype was seen many times. The rearrangement joins TRBV7-3 to TRBJ2-7; no clear D gene. Germline V gene lookup returns CDR1 SGHTA and CDR2 FQGTGA. This CDR3 has 14 amino acids. The germline V and J ends were trimmed by 5 bases and 2 bases, with 13 bases remaining between them. The CDR3 region is CASSHLTTPYEQYF. DNA for the CDR3: TGTGCCAGCAGCCATTTGACAACCCCCTACGAGCAGTACTTC.

The gene calls are TRBV28 and TRBJ2-7, with TRBD2 identical over 9 bases. J gave up 7 bases and V 8 bases, and 9 bases lay outside the gene matches. The V gene's germline CDR1 is MDHEN and CDR2 SYDVKM. This CDR3 has 13 residues. The CDR3 DNA is TGTGCCAGCCTTCTGGCGGGAGGGCAAGAGCAGTACTTC. Protein sequence: CASLLAGGQEQYF.

This rearrangement joins TRBV6-5 to TRBJ2-2; D is perhaps TRBD2 (5 bases). V lost 6 bases, J lost 5 bases, and 16 bases lay in between. The CDR3 sequence is 15 residues long. Germline CDR1 reads MNHEY; CDR2 reads SVGAGI. The CDR3 region has the DNA TGTGCCAGCAGCCTAGGGATACTAGGGACCGGGGAGCTGTTTTTT. Residues: CASSLGILGTGELFF.

This clonotype came up a few times. This chain links TRBV4-3 with TRBJ2-1; D remains ambiguous. The V end was cut by 2 bases, the J end by 0 bases, with 14 bases between. The CDR3 has 17 amino acids. Germline CDR1 is LGHNA and CDR2 is YSLEER. CDR3 region: CASSQSPNPSSYNEQFF. In DNA, the CDR3 is TGCGCCAGCAGCCAAAGTCCAAACCCGAGCTCCTACAATGAGCAGTTCTTC.

This clonotype has just a few counts. The chain has TRBV12-3 or TRBV12-4 and TRBJ2-7; weak D call: TRBD1 (5 bases). The CDR3 runs to 13 residues. Trimming removed 2 bases at V and 3 bases at J, with 8 bases between. This CDR3 is CASSLLDSYEQYF. The CDR3 DNA sequence: TGTGCCAGCAGTTTATTAGACAGCTACGAGCAGTACTTC.

In its sample, this clonotype was seen a few times. This chain links TRBV29-1 with TRBJ2-1; TRBD2 matches 14 bases. The J segment lost 3 bases and the V segment lost 6 bases, leaving 10 bases of the junction unmatched. There are 17 residues in the CDR3. Germline assignment: CDR1 SQVTM and CDR2 ANQGSEA. The CDR3 reads CSVLGTSGRSRYNEQFF. CDR3 DNA sequence: TGCAGCGTCCTCGGGACTAGCGGGAGATCTCGCTACAATGAGCAGTTCTTC.

V is TRBV24-1 and J is TRBJ1-5, with 11 bases lining up with TRBD1. The CDR3 runs to 17 residues. The V and J ends lost 9 bases and 9 bases, in that order; junction bases with no gene match: 18. Germline-derived CDR1 and CDR2 are KGHDR and SFDVKD. The CDR3 sequence: CATGSAAGQGDEAPQHF. In nucleotides, the CDR3 is TGTGCCACCGGGAGTGCCGCGGGACAGGGGGACGAAGCGCCCCAGCATTTT.

The chain recombines TRBV11-2 with TRBJ2-4; D call uncertain. The V end lost 0 bases, the J end lost 3 bases, and 12 bases lay between the germline ends. The CDR3 is made up of 16 amino acids. The germline V gene encodes CDR1 SGHAT and CDR2 FQNNGV. CDR3 loop: CASSLERTQNKNIQYF. CDR3 bases: TGTGCCAGCAGCTTAGAACGAACCCAAAACAAAAACATTCAGTACTTC.

The CDR3 DNA follows: TGTGCCACCAGTCGGGACATAGGAGAGACCCAGTACTTC. It is translated as CATSRDIGETQYF. This chain uses TRBV24-1 with TRBJ2-5; the D gene is possibly TRBD1 (6 bases). V lost 6 bases and J lost 4, with 11 bases in between. The CDR3 is 13 residues long. The germline gives CDR1 KGHDR, CDR2 SFDVKD.

This clonotype was detected only once. A much bigger clone sits one base away, suggesting this may be a read error. The gene calls are TRBV5-6 and TRBJ2-1, with D uncertain. CDR1 is SGHDT, CDR2 YYEEEE, per germline. The CDR3 totals 11 residues. The CDR3 loop reads CASSFYYEQFF. CDR3 in DNA: TGTGCCAGCAGCTTCTACTATGAGCAGTTCTTC.

The chain employs TRBV5-1 and TRBJ2-5; the D gene is possibly TRBD2 (6 bases). Germline assignment: CDR1 SGHRS and CDR2 YFSETQ. This CDR3 is 14 amino acids long. V dropped 4 bases and J dropped 3 bases, with 13 bases sitting between them. CDR3: CASSAGTAKETQYF. The CDR3 nucleotides are TGCGCCAGCAGCGCCGGGACTGCAAAAGAGACCCAGTACTTC.

CDR3 residues: CASSSNREGNVYNEQFF. The CDR3 DNA sequence: TGTGCCAGCAGCTCGAACCGGGAGGGGAACGTATACAATGAGCAGTTCTTC. The chain recombines TRBV5-6 with TRBJ2-1; the match to TRBD2 covers 8 bases. The CDR3 loop spans 17 amino acids. Unmatched junction bases numbered 12, after V lost 3 bases and J lost 4 bases. Germline V gives CDR1 SGHDT, CDR2 YYEEEE.

The V and J genes are TRBV18 and TRBJ1-4; D unresolved. Between the trimmed V and J ends, which lost 0 bases and 3 bases, there was a span of 8 bases. Germline V CDR1 and CDR2: KGHSH, LQKENI. The CDR3 sequence is 15 residues long. The CDR3 region has the DNA TGTGCCAGCTCACCACCGCGGGGTTCTAATGAAAAACTGTTTTTT. Its protein product is CASSPPRGSNEKLFF.

This clonotype occurred a few times. The V and J genes are TRBV6-5 and TRBJ1-2; D possibly corresponds to TRBD1 (6 bases). Germline V gene sequence: CDR1 MNHEY, CDR2 SVGAGI. This CDR3 is 13 amino acids long. V was pared by 7 bases and J by 3 bases, with 12 bases between. CDR3 coding DNA: TGTGCCAGCACCGGACAGATCTACTATGGCTACACCTTC. This sequence encodes CASTGQIYYGYTF.

This clonotype was observed a few times. The chain couples TRBV19 to TRBJ1-1; possibly TRBD1 for D (5 bases). V lost 2 bases and J lost 3, with 19 bases in between. The CDR3 length is 17 residues. In germline, CDR1 is LNHDA, CDR2 SQIVND (reference sequence). The CDR3 coding sequence is TGTGCCAGTAGTATAAATAATTGGGTTCTAGGGGACACTGAAGCTTTCTTT. Translated, it gives CASSINNWVLGDTEAFF.

This clonotype was seen a few times. The J gene is TRBJ2-7, the V gene TRBV20-1, with unresolved D. Germline CDR1 reads DFQATT; CDR2 reads SNEGSKA (reference sequence). The V gene lost 5 bases and the J gene lost 6 bases, with 17 bases spanning the gap. The CDR3 has 13 amino acids. Here the CDR3 reads CSAPPPQKLEQYF. CDR3 nucleotides: TGCAGTGCTCCACCACCCCAAAAGCTCGAGCAGTACTTC.

The chain has TRBV13 and TRBJ2-2, with TRBD1 as a possible D gene (6 bases). The germline V gene has CDR1 PRHDT and CDR2 FYEKMQ (reference sequence). V shed 5 bases and J shed 6 bases, with 19 bases lying between them. The CDR3 covers 16 residues. As DNA, the CDR3 is TGTGCCAGCAGCCCACGATCTACAGGGATAGCCGGGGAGCTGTTTTTT. Translated: CASSPRSTGIAGELFF.

This chain uses TRBV18 with TRBJ2-1, with unresolved D. The germline V gene encodes CDR1 KGHSH and CDR2 LQKENI. The CDR3 has 13 amino acids. Deletions cut 3 bases from V and 5 bases from J, with 8 bases between. In DNA, the CDR3 is TGTGCCAGCTCACCGAGGCTAAACAATGAGCAGTTCTTC. It is translated as CASSPRLNNEQFF.

The V gene is TRBV12-3 or TRBV12-4, the J gene TRBJ1-1; unclear D gene. Trimming cost V 1 base and J 6 bases, with 12 bases left between them. The CDR3 sequence is 14 residues long. The CDR3 bases are TGTGCCAGCAGTTTAGGGGGAGCAGGACCTGAAGCTTTCTTT. Encoded protein: CASSLGGAGPEAFF.

This clonotype was recorded a few times. The chain recombines TRBV4-2 with TRBJ2-6, with a possible D match to TRBD1 (6 bases). CDR1 LGHNA and CDR2 YNFKEQ come from the germline V gene. The CDR3 is 15 amino acids. V was shortened by 1 base and J by 2 bases, with 6 bases between the two germline ends. The CDR3 reads CASSQGDTGANVLTF. DNA of the CDR3: TGTGCCAGCAGCCAAGGGGACACTGGGGCCAACGTCCTGACTTTC.

The chain carries TRBV4-3 and TRBJ2-2, with D unresolved. Germline V gives CDR1 LGHNA, CDR2 YSLEER. The V and J ends lost 1 base and 6 bases respectively, with 12 bases between them. The CDR3 covers 15 residues. CDR3 DNA sequence: TGCGCCAGCAGCCAAGGTACTCTCGTCTCCGGGGAGCTGTTTTTT. This sequence encodes CASSQGTLVSGELFF.

The CDR3 spells CASRWISWGAGNTEAFF. The CDR3 DNA sequence: TGTGCCAGCAGATGGATTTCTTGGGGGGCTGGGAACACTGAAGCTTTCTTT. V gene TRBV6-1 combines with J gene TRBJ1-1; weak D call: TRBD1 (6 bases). From germline, CDR1 is MNHNS and CDR2 SASEGT. This CDR3 is 17 amino acids long. The V end was cut by 6 bases, the J end by 1 base, with 21 bases between.

J is TRBJ2-3 and V is TRBV7-2; 8 nucleotides match TRBD1. This CDR3 contains 17 residues. Germline V gene lookup returns CDR1 SGHTA and CDR2 FQGNSA. V gave up 3 bases and J gave up 9 bases; unmatched junction bases: 17. The CDR3 DNA reads TGTGCCAGCAGCTTCACGAACCGGGACAGGCCCCAGGGAACGCAGTATTTT. It yields the protein CASSFTNRDRPQGTQYF.